The TCR beta chain described here comes from a study of technical replicates of blood from a few donors. The data were produced by immunoSEQ multiplex PCR, yet TCRdb's version contains in-frame clones alone and is incomplete. In the table there are fewer than 100,000 clones, approximately 96% of which are singletons. CDR3 length: 14 residues. Trimming removed 5 bases from V and 8 bases from J, with 18 bases in between. Per the germline V gene, CDR1 is SGHTA and CDR2 is FQGNSA. The receptor's source is a human donor in good health. The V call is TRBV7-2, the J call TRBJ1-1; a possible D gene is TRBD1 (6 bases). What was sequenced was T cells isolated from PBMCs. In nucleotides, the CDR3 is TGTGCCAGCAGCCGGAACAGGGTGTCCTCAGAAGCTTTCTTT. As protein: CASSRNRVSSEAFF. Filled out from reference TRBV7-2 and TRBJ1-1, the complete variable domain reads GAGVSQSPSNKVTEKGKDVELRCDPISGHTALYWYRQSLGQGLEFLIYFQGNSAPDKSGLPSDRFSAERTGGSVSTLTIQRTQQEDSAVYLCASSRNRVSSEAFFGQGTRLTVV.